The present T cell receptor (beta chain) was sequenced within a study of blood T cell repertoires in COVID-19. Study in general: T cells, B-cell-depleted T cells, or PBMCs supplied cDNA or gDNA.

Germline assignment: CDR1 MNHEY and CDR2 SVGAGI. With 4 bases clipped from V and 5 bases from J, the junction kept 7 bases outside the gene matches. The CDR3 has 14 residues. TCRdb keeps only in-frame clones here, not all; method: immunoSEQ multiplex PCR. The table has under 250,000 clones, roughly 88% seen once. The genes are TRBV6-5 and TRBJ2-7; the match to TRBD2 covers 8 bases. Sequenced material: peripheral blood. The receptor comes from a man aged 50-59 years with active or convalescent COVID-19. The CDR3 here is CASSSSGTSDEQYF. The CDR3, as DNA: TGTGCCAGCAGTTCCTCCGGGACTAGTGACGAGCAGTACTTC.